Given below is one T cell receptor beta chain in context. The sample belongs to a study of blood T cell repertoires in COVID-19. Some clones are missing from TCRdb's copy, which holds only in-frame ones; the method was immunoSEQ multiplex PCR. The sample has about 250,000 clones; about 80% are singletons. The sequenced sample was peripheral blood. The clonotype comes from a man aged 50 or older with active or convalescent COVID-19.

In DNA, the CDR3 is TGTGCCACCAGCAGAGCTTCCGGGACACGGGTTAATGAAAAACTGTTTTTT. Its protein product is CATSRASGTRVNEKLFF. The chain couples TRBV15 to TRBJ1-4; possible D gene TRBD1, 6 bases. Per the germline V gene, CDR1 is LNHNV and CDR2 is YYDKDF (reference sequence). This CDR3 has 17 amino acids. Trimming shortened V by 1 base and J by 4 bases, and 16 bases separated the two germline ends.